The 19 T cell receptor beta chains reported below all come from one sample, sequenced in a study of regulatory T cells in long-lasting Graves disease. Construction of TCR beta libraries relied on iRepertoire HTBI primers and on Arm-PCR targeting CDR3 regions. MiXCR was run by TCRdb on the multiplex PCR reads, yielding one entry per CDR3 protein. The sample carries 350,000 to 550,000 distinct CDR3 sequences, 14% recorded once. Described time point: newly diagnosed GD, antithyroid drugs for less than 3 months. Researchers made the TCR library from RNA that was extracted from PBMCs. A further study also used this sample, focusing on T cells in Graves' hyperthyroidism and ophthalmopathy.

The material was peripheral blood mononuclear cells (PBMCs), obtained at new diagnosis, from a patient treated with antithyroid drugs. These receptors were collected from a woman aged 45-60 years with Graves disease.

This clonotype was picked up a small number of times. The rearrangement uses TRBV6-1 and TRBJ1-1; tentatively, D is TRBD1 (5 bases). This CDR3 region has 14 residues. The V end was cut by 6 bases, the J end by 6 bases, with 17 bases between. Germline V gives CDR1 MNHNS, CDR2 SASEGT. For the CDR3, the DNA is TGTGCCAGCAGCCGAGCCAGGGAAGGGGCTGAAGCTTTCTTT. Its protein product is CASSRAREGAEAFF.

This clonotype was picked up many times. The chain couples TRBV12-3 or TRBV12-4 to TRBJ2-5; TRBD2 agrees at 8 bases. Trimming at V came to 7 bases and at J to 3 bases, leaving 10 bases not matched to a gene. This CDR3 has 15 amino acids. CDR3 region: CASTPTGGGEETQYF. The CDR3 DNA sequence: TGTGCCAGCACCCCTACGGGAGGGGGTGAAGAGACCCAGTACTTC.

This sequence joins TRBV29-1 and TRBJ2-5; D remains ambiguous. The CDR3 spans 14 residues. Trimming removed 4 bases from V and 5 bases from J, with 17 bases in between. Germline CDR1 and CDR2: SQVTM and ANQGSEA. For the CDR3, the DNA is TGCAGCGTTGTTGGCGGCGGAAACCCCGAGACCCAGTACTTC. Protein sequence: CSVVGGGNPETQYF.

The CDR3 here is CASSLAPLSNEQFF. The CDR3 coding sequence is TGTGCCAGCAGCTTAGCTCCACTAAGCAATGAGCAGTTCTTC. The chain combines TRBV7-2 with TRBJ2-1; D unclear. CDR1 and CDR2 from the germline V gene are SGHTA and FQGNSA. The V and J ends lost 0 bases and 6 bases respectively, with 9 bases between them. The CDR3 spans 14 residues.

The chain combines TRBV7-2 with TRBJ2-7, with a possible D match to TRBD2 (5 bases). The CDR3 is made up of 14 amino acids. V shed 4 bases and J shed 1 base, with 11 bases lying between them. Germline loops: CDR1 SGHTA, CDR2 FQGNSA. CDR3 in amino acids: CASSSRADSYEQYF. CDR3 DNA: TGTGCCAGCAGCTCCCGAGCGGATTCCTACGAGCAGTACTTC.

The V and J genes are TRBV4-1 and TRBJ2-1; D gene unclear. CDR1 MGHRA and CDR2 YSYEKL come from the germline V gene. The germline V and J ends were trimmed by 2 bases and 9 bases, with 8 bases remaining between them. The CDR3 is 12 residues long. CDR3 in amino acids: CASSQISGEQFF. In DNA form, the CDR3 reads TGCGCCAGCAGCCAAATTAGTGGTGAGCAGTTCTTC.

This clonotype was seen a few times. The chain has TRBV6-1 and TRBJ2-2; no clear D. The CDR3 loop spans 12 amino acids. Germline loops: CDR1 MNHNS, CDR2 SASEGT. V lost 7 bases and J lost 6, with 9 bases in between. This CDR3 is CASISVAGELFF. The DNA for the CDR3 is TGTGCCAGCATTTCGGTGGCCGGGGAGCTGTTTTTT.

This clonotype showed up many times. The chain combines TRBV5-1 with TRBJ1-5; D call uncertain. This CDR3 is built from 15 residues. The ends were cut back, 0 bases at V and 3 bases at J, with 10 bases in the middle. Germline CDR1 SGHRS, CDR2 YFSETQ. The CDR3 sequence is CASSLEAGDNQPQHF. The CDR3 DNA is TGCGCCAGCAGCTTGGAGGCAGGAGACAATCAGCCCCAGCATTTT. Filled out from reference TRBV5-1 and TRBJ1-5, the complete variable domain reads KAGVTQTPRYLIKTRGQQVTLSCSPISGHRSVSWYQQTPGQGLQFLFEYFSETQRNKGNFPGRFSGRQFSNSRSEMNVSTLELGDSALYLCASSLEAGDNQPQHFGDGTRLSIL.

At least ten counts were recorded for this clonotype. V gene TRBV29-1 combines with J gene TRBJ2-7, with a tentative D call TRBD2 (5 bases). V gave up 8 bases and J gave up 2 bases, with 13 bases separating them. The CDR3 is made up of 12 amino acids. Germline V gene data show CDR1 as SQVTM and CDR2 as ANQGSEA. Here the CDR3 DNA reads TGCAGCTATCGGACGGAGGCCTACGAGCAGTACTTC. It specifies CSYRTEAYEQYF.

This clonotype occurred many times. The V and J genes are TRBV2 and TRBJ2-3; TRBD2 agrees at 13 bases. V was clipped by 3 bases and J by 8 bases; unmatched bases: 5. CDR1 is SNHLY, CDR2 FYNNEI, per germline. The CDR3 has 15 residues. The CDR3 nucleotides are TGTGCCAGCAGTGAGACTAGCGGGAGGATTAGTACGCAGTATTTT. Translated: CASSETSGRISTQYF.

In regard to this clonotype: This clone may be a read error of a much larger clone one base away. The rearrangement links TRBV2 to TRBJ2-7; weak D call: TRBD2 (5 bases). The CDR3 runs 16 residues. Germline V gives CDR1 SNHLY, CDR2 FYNNEI. DNA for the CDR3: TGTGCCAGCAGTGAACCGCCGGGAACCACCTCCTGCGAGCAGTACTTC. This encodes CASSEPPGTTSCEQYF. Together with reference TRBV2 and TRBJ2-7, the CDR3 gives the full variable domain: EPEVTQTPSHQVTQMGQEVILRCVPISNHLYFYWYRQILGQKVEFLVSFYNNEISEKSEIFDDQFSVERPDGSNFTLKIRSTKLEDSAMYFCASSEPPGTTSCEQYFGPGTRLTVT.

This clonotype was seen ten or more times. The genes are TRBV15 and TRBJ2-1; 13 bases are shared with TRBD2. With 2 bases clipped from V and 7 bases from J, the junction kept 5 bases outside the gene matches. The CDR3 length is 16 residues. Germline CDR1 LNHNV, CDR2 YYDKDF (reference sequence). CDR3: CATSRRLAGGRNEQFF. The CDR3 DNA is TGTGCCACCAGCAGACGACTAGCGGGAGGAAGGAATGAGCAGTTCTTC.

The rearrangement links TRBV13 to TRBJ2-5; 9 bases match TRBD1. Trimming removed 5 bases from V and 7 bases from J; junction bases left unmatched: 14. Germline V CDR1 and CDR2: PRHDT, FYEKMQ (reference sequence). This CDR3 spans 16 amino acids. CDR3 DNA sequence: TGTGCCAGCAGCGGAAGGGACAGGGATGGTAGGGGGACCCAGTACTTC. Its translation: CASSGRDRDGRGTQYF.

This clonotype was recorded a few times. The chain couples TRBV6-1 to TRBJ1-5; D gene uncertain. Trimming took off 2 bases at V and 3 bases at J, with 5 bases between the two ends. Germline assignment: CDR1 MNHNS and CDR2 SASEGT. The CDR3 spans 13 residues. CDR3 amino acids: CASSEQINQPQHF. CDR3 coding DNA: TGTGCCAGCAGTGAACAGATCAATCAGCCCCAGCATTTT.

At least ten counts were recorded for this clonotype. The chain has TRBV29-1 and TRBJ1-5; 7 nucleotides match TRBD1. The trim removed 4 bases at V and 5 bases at J, leaving 2 bases unmatched. The germline V gene has CDR1 SQVTM and CDR2 ANQGSEA. CDR3 length equals 12 residues. The CDR3: CSVGDRDQPQHF. DNA of the CDR3: TGCAGCGTTGGGGACAGAGATCAGCCCCAGCATTTT.

This clonotype has a count of ten or more. The chain couples TRBV7-8 to TRBJ2-1; the match to TRBD2 covers 9 bases. The CDR3 sequence is 16 residues long. With V trimmed by 6 bases and J by 7 bases, 13 bases remained unmatched. The germline CDR1 and CDR2 sequences are SGHVS and FQNEAQ. In DNA form, the CDR3 reads TGTGCCAGCAGGGGTTCTTGGGCTAGCGGGATAAATGAGCAGTTCTTC. As protein: CASRGSWASGINEQFF.

This clonotype showed up just a few times. This chain joins TRBV27 and TRBJ2-2, with TRBD2 matching 7 bases. Germline CDR1 MNHEY, CDR2 SMNVEV (reference sequence). The CDR3 extends over 13 amino acids. J gave up 9 bases and V 8 bases, and 9 bases lay outside the gene matches. CDR3 nucleotides: TGTGCCAGCGGAGGGAGGGCTGTGCGGGAGCTGTTTTTT. Its translation is CASGGRAVRELFF.

This clonotype has a count of ten or more. The chain is built from TRBV27 and TRBJ2-1; D is possibly TRBD1 (5 bases). The CDR3 length is 16 residues. V was trimmed by 5 bases and J by 5 bases, leaving 19 bases between them. CDR1 is MNHEY and CDR2 is SMNVEV in the germline V gene (reference sequence). This chain's CDR3 is CASSNPYDRGDNEQFF. The CDR3 bases are TGTGCCAGCAGTAATCCTTACGACAGAGGCGACAATGAGCAGTTCTTC.

This clonotype has at least ten counts. This chain joins TRBV6-1 and TRBJ2-7, with 7 bases fitting TRBD1. Germline V lookup: CDR1 MNHNS, CDR2 SASEGT. V lost 5 bases, J lost 6 bases, and 10 bases stayed unmatched. This CDR3 is built from 14 residues. The CDR3 coding sequence is TGTGCCAGCAGTCTGCCGACAGGGCCTATCGAGCAGTACTTC. Translation: CASSLPTGPIEQYF.